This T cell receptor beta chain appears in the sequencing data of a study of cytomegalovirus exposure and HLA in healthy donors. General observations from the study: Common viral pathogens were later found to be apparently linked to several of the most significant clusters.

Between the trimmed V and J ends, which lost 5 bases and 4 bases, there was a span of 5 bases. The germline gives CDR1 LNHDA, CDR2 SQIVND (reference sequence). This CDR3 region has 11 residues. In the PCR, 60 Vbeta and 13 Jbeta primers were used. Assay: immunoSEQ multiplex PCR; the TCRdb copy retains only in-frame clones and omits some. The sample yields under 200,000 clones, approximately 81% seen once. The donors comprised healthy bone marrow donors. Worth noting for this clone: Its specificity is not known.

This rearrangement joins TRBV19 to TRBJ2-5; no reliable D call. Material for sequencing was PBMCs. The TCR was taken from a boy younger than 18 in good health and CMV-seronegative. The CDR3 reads CASSFGETQYF. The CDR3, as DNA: TGTGCCAGTAGTTTCGGAGAGACCCAGTACTTC.